The sequence of this T cell receptor beta chain was determined in a study of CD8+ T cells in alopecia areata. Treatment specified: oral pan-JAK inhibitor, 5-10 mg twice daily. Trimming stripped 2 bases from V and 1 base from J, with 8 bases between. The length of the CDR3 is 14 residues. Germline loops: CDR1 SGHTA, CDR2 FQGNSA. In each case, RNA was isolated and then reverse transcribed into cDNA as the sequencing template. Profiled with immunoSEQ multiplex PCR; TCRdb holds only in-frame clones, not every one. The sample has 90,000 to 120,000 clones; 84% are singletons. This chain uses TRBV7-2 with TRBJ1-1; D not resolved. The source of this sequence is a human donor with alopecia areata. Sequenced material: CD8+ T cells sorted from blood, taken at week 24, from a patient treated with tofacitinib. The DNA of the CDR3 is TGTGCCAGCAGCTTATTAACGCGGAACACTGAAGCTTTCTTT. Translating gives CASSLLTRNTEAFF.